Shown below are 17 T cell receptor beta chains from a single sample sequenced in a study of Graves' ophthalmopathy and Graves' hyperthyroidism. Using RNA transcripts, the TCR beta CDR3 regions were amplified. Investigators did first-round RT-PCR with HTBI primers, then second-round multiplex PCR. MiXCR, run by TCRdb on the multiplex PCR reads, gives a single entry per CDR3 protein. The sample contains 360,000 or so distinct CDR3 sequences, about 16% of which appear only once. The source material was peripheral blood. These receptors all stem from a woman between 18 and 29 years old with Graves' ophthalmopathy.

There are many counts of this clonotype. CDR3 bases: TGTGCCAGCAGCTCCGGCGGGGCGGGCGGCGAGCAGTACTTC. Residues: CASSSGGAGGEQYF. V and J are TRBV5-5 and TRBJ2-7, with a tentative D call TRBD2 (6 bases). V was cut by 3 bases and J by 6 bases, with 16 bases left in between. CDR1 and CDR2 from the germline V gene are SGHKS and YYEKEE (reference sequence). The CDR3 extends over 14 amino acids. The variable domain in full, with the rest retrieved from reference TRBV5-5 and TRBJ2-7, is DAGVTQSPTHLIKTRGQQVTLRCSPISGHKSVSWYQQVLGQGPQFIFQYYEKEERGRGNFPDRFSARQFPNYSSELNVNALLLGDSALYLCASSSGGAGGEQYFGPGTRLTVT.

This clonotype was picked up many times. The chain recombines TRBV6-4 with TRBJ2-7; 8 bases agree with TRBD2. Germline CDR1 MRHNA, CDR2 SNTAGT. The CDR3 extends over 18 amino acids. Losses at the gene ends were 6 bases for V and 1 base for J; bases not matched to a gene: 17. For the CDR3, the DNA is TGTGCCAGCAGCCTGGGGGTAGCGGGAAAGATAAGTTCCTACGAGCAGTACTTC. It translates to CASSLGVAGKISSYEQYF.

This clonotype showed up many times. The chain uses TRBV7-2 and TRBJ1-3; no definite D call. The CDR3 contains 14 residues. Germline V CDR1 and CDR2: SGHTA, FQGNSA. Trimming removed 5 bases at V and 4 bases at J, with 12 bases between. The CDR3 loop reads CASSPNSSGNTIYF. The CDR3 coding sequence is TGTGCCAGCAGCCCAAATAGTTCCGGAAACACCATATATTTT.

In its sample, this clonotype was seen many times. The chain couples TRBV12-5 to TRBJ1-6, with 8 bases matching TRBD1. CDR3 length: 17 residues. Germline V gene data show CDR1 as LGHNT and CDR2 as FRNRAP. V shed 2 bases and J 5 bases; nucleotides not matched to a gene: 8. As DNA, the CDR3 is TGTGCTAGTGGTTTGAAGACAGGGGAGCTCCATAATTCACCCCTCCACTTT. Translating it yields CASGLKTGELHNSPLHF.

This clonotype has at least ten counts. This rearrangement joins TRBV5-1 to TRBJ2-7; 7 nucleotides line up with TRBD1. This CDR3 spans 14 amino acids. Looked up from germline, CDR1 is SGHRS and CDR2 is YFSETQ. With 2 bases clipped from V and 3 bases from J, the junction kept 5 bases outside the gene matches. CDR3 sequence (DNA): TGCGCCAGCAGCTTAGGGGGACAGCGCTACGAGCAGTACTTC. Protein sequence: CASSLGGQRYEQYF. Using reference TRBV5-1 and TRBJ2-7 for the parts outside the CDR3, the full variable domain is KAGVTQTPRYLIKTRGQQVTLSCSPISGHRSVSWYQQTPGQGLQFLFEYFSETQRNKGNFPGRFSGRQFSNSRSEMNVSTLELGDSALYLCASSLGGQRYEQYFGPGTRLTVT.

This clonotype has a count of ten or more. The CDR3 coding sequence is TGTGCCAGCAGCCAAGATAAGCCGGAGACAGCCTACGAGCAGTACTTC. This sequence encodes CASSQDKPETAYEQYF. The rearrangement uses TRBV4-2 and TRBJ2-7, with D possibly being TRBD1 (5 bases). The germline V gene encodes CDR1 LGHNA and CDR2 YNFKEQ. This CDR3 spans 16 amino acids. With 0 bases removed from V and 2 bases from J, the gap between germline ends came to 14 bases.

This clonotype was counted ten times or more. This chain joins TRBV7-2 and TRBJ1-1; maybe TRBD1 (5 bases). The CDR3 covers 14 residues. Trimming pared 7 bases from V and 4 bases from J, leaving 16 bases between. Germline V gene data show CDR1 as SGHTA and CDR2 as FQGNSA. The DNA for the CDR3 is TGTGCCAGCAACCCCAGGGAAAGGGGCACTGAAGCTTTCTTT. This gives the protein CASNPRERGTEAFF.

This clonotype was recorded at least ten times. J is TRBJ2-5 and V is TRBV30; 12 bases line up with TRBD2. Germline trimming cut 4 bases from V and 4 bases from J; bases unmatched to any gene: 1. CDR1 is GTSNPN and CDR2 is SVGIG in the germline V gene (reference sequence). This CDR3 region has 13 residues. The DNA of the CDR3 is TGTGCCTGGACTAGCGGGAGGGCAGAGACCCAGTACTTC. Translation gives CAWTSGRAETQYF. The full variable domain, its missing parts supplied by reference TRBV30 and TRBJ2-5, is SQTIHQWPATLVQPVGSPLSLECTVEGTSNPNLYWYRQAAGRGLQLLFYSVGIGQISSEVPQNLSASRPQDRQFILSSKKLLLSDSGFYLCAWTSGRAETQYFGPGTRLLVL.

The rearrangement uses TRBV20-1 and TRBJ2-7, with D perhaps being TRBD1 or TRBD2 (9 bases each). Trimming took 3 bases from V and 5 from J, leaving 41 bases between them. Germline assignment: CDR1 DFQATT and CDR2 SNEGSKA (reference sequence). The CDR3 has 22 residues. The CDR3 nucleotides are TGCAGTGCTAGCCCCGTGGCCGGGACAGGGCCTTGGGGGCGGGAGGGGGAGAACGAGCAGTACTTC. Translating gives CSASPVAGTGPWGREGENEQYF.

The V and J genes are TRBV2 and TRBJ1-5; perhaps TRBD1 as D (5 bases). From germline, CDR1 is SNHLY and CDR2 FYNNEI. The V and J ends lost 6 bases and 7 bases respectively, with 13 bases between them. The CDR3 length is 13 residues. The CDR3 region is CASRPGTPQPQHF. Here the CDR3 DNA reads TGTGCCAGCAGGCCTGGGACCCCCCAGCCCCAGCATTTT.

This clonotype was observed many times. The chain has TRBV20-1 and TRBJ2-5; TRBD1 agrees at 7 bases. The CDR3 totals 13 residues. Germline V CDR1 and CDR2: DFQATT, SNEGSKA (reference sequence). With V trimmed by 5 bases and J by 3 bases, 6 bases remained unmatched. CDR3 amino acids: CSAPGQTKETQYF. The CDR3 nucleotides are TGCAGTGCTCCGGGACAGACAAAAGAGACCCAGTACTTC.

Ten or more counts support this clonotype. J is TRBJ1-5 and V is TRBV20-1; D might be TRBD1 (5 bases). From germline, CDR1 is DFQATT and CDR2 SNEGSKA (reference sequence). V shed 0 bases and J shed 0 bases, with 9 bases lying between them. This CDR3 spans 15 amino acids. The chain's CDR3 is CSAREVTVSNQPQHF. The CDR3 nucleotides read TGCAGTGCTAGAGAGGTGACAGTTAGCAATCAGCCCCAGCATTTT.

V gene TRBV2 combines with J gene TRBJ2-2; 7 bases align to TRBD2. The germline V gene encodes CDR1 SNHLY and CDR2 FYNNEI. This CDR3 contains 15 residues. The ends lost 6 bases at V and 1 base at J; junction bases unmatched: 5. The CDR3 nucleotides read TGTGCCAGCAGCCTGGGCGGGGGGAACACCGGGGAGCTGTTTTTT. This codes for CASSLGGGNTGELFF.

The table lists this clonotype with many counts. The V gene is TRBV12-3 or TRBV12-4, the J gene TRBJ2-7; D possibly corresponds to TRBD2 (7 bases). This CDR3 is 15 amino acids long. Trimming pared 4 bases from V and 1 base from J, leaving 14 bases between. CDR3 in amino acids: CASSSTGGLSYEQYF. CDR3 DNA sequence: TGTGCCAGCAGTTCGACGGGGGGCCTTTCCTACGAGCAGTACTTC.

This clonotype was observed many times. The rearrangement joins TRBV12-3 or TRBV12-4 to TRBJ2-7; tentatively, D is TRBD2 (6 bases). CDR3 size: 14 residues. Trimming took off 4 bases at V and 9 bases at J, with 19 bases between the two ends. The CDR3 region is CASSSLAFSGGQYF. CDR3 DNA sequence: TGTGCCAGCAGTTCCCTAGCGTTTTCCGGCGGGCAGTACTTC.

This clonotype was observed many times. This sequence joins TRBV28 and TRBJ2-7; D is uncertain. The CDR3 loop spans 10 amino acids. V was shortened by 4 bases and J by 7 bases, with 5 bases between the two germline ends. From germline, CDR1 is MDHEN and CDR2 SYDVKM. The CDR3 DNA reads TGTGCCAGCAGTTACGGGGAGCAGTACTTC. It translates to CASSYGEQYF. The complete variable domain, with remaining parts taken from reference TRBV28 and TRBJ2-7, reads DVKVTQSSRYLVKRTGEKVFLECVQDMDHENMFWYRQDPGLGLRLIYFSYDVKMKEKGDIPEGYSVSREKKERFSLILESASTNQTSMYLCASSYGEQYFGPGTRLTVT.

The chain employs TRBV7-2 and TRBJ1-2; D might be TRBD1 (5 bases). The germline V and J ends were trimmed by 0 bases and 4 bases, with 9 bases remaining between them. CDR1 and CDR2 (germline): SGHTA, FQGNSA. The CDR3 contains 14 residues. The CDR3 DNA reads TGTGCCAGCAGCTTAGCGCACGGGGGCTATGGCTACACCTTC. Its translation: CASSLAHGGYGYTF.